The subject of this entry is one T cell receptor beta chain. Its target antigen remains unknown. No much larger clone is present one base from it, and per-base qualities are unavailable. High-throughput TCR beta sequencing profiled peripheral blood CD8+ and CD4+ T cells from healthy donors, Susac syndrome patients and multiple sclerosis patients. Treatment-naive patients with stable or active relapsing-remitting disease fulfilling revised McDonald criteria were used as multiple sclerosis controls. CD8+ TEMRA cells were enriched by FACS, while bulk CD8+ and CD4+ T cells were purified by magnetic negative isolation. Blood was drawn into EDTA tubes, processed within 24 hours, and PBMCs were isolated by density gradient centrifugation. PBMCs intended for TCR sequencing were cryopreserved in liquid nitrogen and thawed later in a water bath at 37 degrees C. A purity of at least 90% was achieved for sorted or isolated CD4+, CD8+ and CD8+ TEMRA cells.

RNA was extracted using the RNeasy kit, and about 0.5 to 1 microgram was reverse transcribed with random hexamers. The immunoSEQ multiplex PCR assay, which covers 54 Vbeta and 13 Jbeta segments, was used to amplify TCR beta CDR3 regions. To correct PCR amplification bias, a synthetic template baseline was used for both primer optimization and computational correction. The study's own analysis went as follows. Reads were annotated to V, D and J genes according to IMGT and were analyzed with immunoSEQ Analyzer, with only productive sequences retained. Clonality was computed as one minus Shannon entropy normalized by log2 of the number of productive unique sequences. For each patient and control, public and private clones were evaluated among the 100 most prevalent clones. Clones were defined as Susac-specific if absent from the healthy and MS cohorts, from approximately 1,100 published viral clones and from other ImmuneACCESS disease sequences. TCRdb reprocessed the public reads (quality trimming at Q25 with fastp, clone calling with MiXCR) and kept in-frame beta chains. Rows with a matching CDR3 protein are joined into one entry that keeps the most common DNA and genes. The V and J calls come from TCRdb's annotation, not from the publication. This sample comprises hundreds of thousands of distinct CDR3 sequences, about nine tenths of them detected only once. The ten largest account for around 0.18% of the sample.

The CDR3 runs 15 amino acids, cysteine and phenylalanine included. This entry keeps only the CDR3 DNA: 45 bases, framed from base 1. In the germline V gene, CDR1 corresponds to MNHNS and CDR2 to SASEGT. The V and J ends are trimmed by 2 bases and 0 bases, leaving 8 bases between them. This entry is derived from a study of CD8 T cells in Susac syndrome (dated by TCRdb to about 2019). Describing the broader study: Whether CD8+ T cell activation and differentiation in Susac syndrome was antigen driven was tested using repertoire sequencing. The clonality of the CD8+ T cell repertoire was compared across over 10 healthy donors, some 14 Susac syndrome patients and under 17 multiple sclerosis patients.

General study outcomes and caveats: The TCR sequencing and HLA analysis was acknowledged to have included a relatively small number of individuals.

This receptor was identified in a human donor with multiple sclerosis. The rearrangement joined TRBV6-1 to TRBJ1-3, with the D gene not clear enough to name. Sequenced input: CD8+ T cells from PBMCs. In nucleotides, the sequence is TGTGCCAGCAGTGAATCCGCTGGCTCTGGAAACACCATATATTTT. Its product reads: CASSESAGSGNTIYF.